The clone carrying this T cell receptor (beta chain) was recorded many times. The antigen remains undetermined. An end of the junction does not agree with germline; a read error may underlie this. During its preparation, the TCRbeta library received unique molecular identifiers. TCRdb redid the calling of the PCR reads with MiXCR, one entry per CDR3 protein. The top ten hold around 5.3% of the sample, which has some 830,000 distinct CDR3 sequences, around 15% seen once. This CDR3 has 13 residues. Germline V gene data show CDR1 as SGDLS and CDR2 as YYNGEE. The data were obtained in a study of T-cell reconstitution after alpha-beta-depleted transplantation in children. Findings and limits, study-wide: The authors attributed T-cell counts and diversity one year after transplant mostly to newly produced T cells. Several hundred rapidly expanded clones from non-depleted graft cells reportedly supplied alpha-beta T cells about two months post-transplant. Several patients had high TCRbeta diversity at day 60; it came from surviving recipient T cells and thymic progenitors.

The sample consisted of PBMCs, mostly from graft donor cells, taken 360 days after TCRalphabeta/CD19-depleted stem cell transplant. The receptor comes from a male patient under 18 who had a stem cell transplant for acute lymphoblastic leukemia, so the T cells may come from the graft donor. The chain recombines TRBV9 with TRBJ2-7; D unclear. The chain's CDR3 is CASSVASSYEQYF. For the CDR3, the DNA is TGTGCCAGCAGTGTAGCTTCATCCTACGAGCAGTACTTC.